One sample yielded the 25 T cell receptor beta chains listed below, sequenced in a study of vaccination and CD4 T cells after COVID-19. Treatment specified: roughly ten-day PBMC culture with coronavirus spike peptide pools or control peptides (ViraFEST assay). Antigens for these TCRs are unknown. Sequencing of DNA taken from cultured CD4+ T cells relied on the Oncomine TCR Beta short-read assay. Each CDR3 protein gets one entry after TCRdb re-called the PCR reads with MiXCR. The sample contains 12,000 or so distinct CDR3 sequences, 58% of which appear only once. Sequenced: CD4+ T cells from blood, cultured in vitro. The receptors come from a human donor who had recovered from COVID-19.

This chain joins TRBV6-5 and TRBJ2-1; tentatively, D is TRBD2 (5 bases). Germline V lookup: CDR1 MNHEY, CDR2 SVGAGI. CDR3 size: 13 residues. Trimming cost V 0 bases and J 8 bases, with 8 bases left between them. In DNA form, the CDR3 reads TGTGCCAGCAGTTACTCGAGGGAAGATGAGCAGTTCTTC. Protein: CASSYSREDEQFF.

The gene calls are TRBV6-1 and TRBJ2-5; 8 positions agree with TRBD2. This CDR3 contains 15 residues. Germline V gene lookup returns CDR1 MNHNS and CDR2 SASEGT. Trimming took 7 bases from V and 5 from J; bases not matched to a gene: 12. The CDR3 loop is CASIGEAGARETQYF. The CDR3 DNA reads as TGTGCCAGCATCGGAGAAGCGGGGGCTAGGGAGACCCAGTACTTC.

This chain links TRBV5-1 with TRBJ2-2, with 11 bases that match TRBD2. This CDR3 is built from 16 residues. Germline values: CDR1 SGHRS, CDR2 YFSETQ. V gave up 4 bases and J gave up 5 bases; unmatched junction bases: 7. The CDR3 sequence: CASSATSGGVTGELFF. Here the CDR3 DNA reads TGCGCCAGCAGCGCAACTAGCGGGGGAGTAACCGGGGAGCTGTTTTTT.

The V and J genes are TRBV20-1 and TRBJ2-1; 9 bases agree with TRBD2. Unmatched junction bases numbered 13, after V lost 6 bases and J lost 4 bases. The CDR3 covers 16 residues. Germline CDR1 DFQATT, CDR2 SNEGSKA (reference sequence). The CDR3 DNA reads TGCAGTGCCACTACTAGGACTAGCGACCTATACAATGAGCAGTTCTTC. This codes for CSATTRTSDLYNEQFF.

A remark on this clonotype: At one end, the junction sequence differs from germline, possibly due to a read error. The CDR3 nucleotides read TGCAGTGCTAGAGGATGGGGGGGGACGCAAGAGACCCCGTACTTC. Its protein is CSARGWGGTQETPYF. The chain uses TRBV20-1 and TRBJ2-5; 7 nucleotides line up with TRBD2. Germline values: CDR1 DFQATT, CDR2 SNEGSKA (reference sequence). This CDR3 has 15 residues.

For the CDR3, the DNA is TGTGCCAGCAGTGAACCCTTGAGGGAACGAGGAAACACCATATATTTT. Its translation is CASSEPLRERGNTIYF. The J gene is TRBJ1-3, the V gene TRBV6-1, with D uncertain. The germline V gene encodes CDR1 MNHNS and CDR2 SASEGT. The CDR3 loop spans 16 amino acids. V was clipped by 2 bases and J by 4 bases, with 15 bases between them.

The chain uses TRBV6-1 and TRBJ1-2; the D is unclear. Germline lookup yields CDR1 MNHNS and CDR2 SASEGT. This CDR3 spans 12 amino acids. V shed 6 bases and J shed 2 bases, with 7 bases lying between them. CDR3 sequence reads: CASRRSNYGYTF. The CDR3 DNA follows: TGTGCCAGCAGAAGATCGAACTATGGCTACACCTTC.

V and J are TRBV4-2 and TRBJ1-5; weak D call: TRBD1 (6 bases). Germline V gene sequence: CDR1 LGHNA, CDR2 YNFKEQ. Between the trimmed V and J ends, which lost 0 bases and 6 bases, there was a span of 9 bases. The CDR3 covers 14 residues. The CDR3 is CASSQDWGAQPQHF. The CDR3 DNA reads TGTGCCAGCAGCCAAGATTGGGGGGCTCAGCCCCAGCATTTT.

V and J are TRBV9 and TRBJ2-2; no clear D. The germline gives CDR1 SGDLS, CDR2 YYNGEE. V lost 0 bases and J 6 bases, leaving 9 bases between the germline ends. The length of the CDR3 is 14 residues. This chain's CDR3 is CASSVAGLSGELFF. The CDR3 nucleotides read TGTGCCAGCAGCGTAGCGGGTCTCTCCGGGGAGCTGTTTTTT.

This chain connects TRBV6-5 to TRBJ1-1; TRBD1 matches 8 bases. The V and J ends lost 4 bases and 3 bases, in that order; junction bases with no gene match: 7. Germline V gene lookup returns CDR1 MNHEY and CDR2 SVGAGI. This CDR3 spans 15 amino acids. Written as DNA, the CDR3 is TGTGCCAGCAGTTGGGGTCAGGGGGCGGACACTGAAGCTTTCTTT. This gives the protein CASSWGQGADTEAFF.

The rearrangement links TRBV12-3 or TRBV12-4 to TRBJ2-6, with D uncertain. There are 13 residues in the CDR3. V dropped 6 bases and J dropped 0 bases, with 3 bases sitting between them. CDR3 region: CASRNSGANVLTF. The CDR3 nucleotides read TGTGCCAGCAGAAACTCTGGGGCCAACGTCCTGACTTTC.

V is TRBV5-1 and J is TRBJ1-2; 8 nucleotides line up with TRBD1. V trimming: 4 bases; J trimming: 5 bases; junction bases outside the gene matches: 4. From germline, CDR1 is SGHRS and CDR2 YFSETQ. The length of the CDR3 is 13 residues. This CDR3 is CASSPWTGYGYTF. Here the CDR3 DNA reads TGCGCCAGCAGCCCCTGGACAGGGTATGGCTACACCTTC.

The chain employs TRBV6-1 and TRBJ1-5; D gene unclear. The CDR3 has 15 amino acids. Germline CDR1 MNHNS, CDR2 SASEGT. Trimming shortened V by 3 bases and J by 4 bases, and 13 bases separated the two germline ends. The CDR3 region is CASSERPHSNQPQHF. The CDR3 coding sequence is TGTGCCAGCAGTGAGCGACCGCACTCAAATCAGCCCCAGCATTTT.

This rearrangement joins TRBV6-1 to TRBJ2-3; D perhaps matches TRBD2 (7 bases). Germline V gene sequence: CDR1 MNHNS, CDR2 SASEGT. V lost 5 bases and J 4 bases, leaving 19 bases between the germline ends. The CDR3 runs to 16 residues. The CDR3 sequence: CASSRGGGALADTQYF. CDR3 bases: TGTGCCAGCAGTCGAGGGGGGGGCGCCTTGGCAGATACGCAGTATTTT.

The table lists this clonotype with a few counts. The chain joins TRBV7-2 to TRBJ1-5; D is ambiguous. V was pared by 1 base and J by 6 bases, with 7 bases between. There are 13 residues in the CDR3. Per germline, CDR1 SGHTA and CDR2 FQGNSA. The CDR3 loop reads CASSLEGGQPQHF. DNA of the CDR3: TGTGCCAGCAGCTTAGAGGGAGGTCAGCCCCAGCATTTT.

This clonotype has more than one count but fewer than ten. CDR3 DNA sequence: TGTGCCAGCAGCTTAGTATCTACAGGGGGTGGAAACACCATATATTTT. Protein product: CASSLVSTGGGNTIYF. J is TRBJ1-3 and V is TRBV7-6; 8 nucleotides line up with TRBD1. V trimming: 1 base; J trimming: 3 bases; junction bases outside the gene matches: 5. This CDR3 contains 16 residues. The germline V gene has CDR1 SGHVS and CDR2 FNYEAQ.

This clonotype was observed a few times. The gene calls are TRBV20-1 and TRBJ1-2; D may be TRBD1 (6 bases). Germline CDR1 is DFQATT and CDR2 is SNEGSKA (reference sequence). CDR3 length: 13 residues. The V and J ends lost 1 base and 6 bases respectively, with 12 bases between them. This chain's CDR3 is CSARVSGAHGYTF. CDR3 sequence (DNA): TGCAGTGCTAGAGTGTCAGGGGCCCATGGCTACACCTTC.

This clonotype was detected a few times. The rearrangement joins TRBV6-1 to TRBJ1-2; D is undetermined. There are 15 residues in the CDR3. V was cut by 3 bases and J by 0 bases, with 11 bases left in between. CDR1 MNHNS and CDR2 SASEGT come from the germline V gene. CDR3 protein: CASSDKGRTNYGYTF. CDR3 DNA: TGTGCCAGCAGTGATAAGGGCAGGACTAACTATGGCTACACCTTC.

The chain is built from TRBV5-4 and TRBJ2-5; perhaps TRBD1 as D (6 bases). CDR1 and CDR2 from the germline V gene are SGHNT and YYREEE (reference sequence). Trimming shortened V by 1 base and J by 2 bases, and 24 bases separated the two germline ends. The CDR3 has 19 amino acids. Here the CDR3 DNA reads TGTGCCAGCAGCTTGACAGGGCGAGGTTGGGGCCCAGGGCAAGAGACCCAGTACTTC. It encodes CASSLTGRGWGPGQETQYF. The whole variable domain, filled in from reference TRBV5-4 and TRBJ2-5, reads ETGVTQSPTHLIKTRGQQVTLRCSSQSGHNTVSWYQQALGQGPQFIFQYYREEENGRGNFPPRFSGLQFPNYSSELNVNALELDDSALYLCASSLTGRGWGPGQETQYFGPGTRLLVL.

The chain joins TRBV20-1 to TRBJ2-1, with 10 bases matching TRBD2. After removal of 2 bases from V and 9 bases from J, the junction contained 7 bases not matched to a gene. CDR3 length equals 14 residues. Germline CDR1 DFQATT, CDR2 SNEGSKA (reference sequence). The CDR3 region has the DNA TGCAGTGCTAGACTCAGCGGGGGGGCCTCTGAGCAGTTCTTC. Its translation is CSARLSGGASEQFF.

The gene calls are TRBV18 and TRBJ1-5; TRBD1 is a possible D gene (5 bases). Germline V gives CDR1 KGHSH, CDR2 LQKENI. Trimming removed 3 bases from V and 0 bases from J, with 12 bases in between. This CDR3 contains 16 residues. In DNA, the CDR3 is TGTGCCAGCTCACCCCCGGGGGATTATAGCAATCAGCCCCAGCATTTT. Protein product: CASSPPGDYSNQPQHF.

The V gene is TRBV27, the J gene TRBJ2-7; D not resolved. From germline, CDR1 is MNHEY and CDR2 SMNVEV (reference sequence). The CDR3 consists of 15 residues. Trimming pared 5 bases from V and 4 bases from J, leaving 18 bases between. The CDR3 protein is CASSHWPNTIYEQYF. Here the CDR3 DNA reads TGTGCCAGCAGTCACTGGCCGAACACGATTTACGAGCAGTACTTC.

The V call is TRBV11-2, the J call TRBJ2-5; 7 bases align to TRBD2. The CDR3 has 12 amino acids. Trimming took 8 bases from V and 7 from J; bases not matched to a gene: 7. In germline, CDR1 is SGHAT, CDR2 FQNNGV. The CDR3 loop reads CASALGEGTQYF. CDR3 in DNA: TGTGCCAGCGCCCTCGGGGAGGGGACCCAGTACTTC.

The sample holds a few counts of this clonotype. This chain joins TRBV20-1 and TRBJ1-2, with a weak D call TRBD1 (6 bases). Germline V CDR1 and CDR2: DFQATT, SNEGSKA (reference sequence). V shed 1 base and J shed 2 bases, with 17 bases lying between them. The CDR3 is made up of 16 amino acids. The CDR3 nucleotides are TGCAGTGCTAGAGTAGCAGGGGATCCCTCAAACTATGGCTACACCTTC. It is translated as CSARVAGDPSNYGYTF.

The CDR3 here is CASGLGTGNSGNTIYF. DNA of the CDR3: TGTGCCAGCGGGTTAGGAACAGGGAACTCTGGAAACACCATATATTTT. The chain combines TRBV2 with TRBJ1-3; the D gene is possibly TRBD1 (6 bases). CDR1 and CDR2 (germline): SNHLY, FYNNEI. Trimming took 8 bases from V and 0 from J, leaving 17 bases between them. The CDR3 runs to 16 residues.